The 2 T cell receptor beta chains listed next were all sequenced from one sample in a study of blood T cell repertoires in COVID-19. Only in-frame clones appear in the TCRdb table, and some are missing; sequencing was by immunoSEQ multiplex PCR. There are approximately 480,000 clones in the sample; 89% occur only once, and over 0.7% lies in the top ten. Sequencing input: peripheral blood. The receptors here all came from a man younger than 30 with COVID-19, enrolled during active disease.

V gene TRBV9 combines with J gene TRBJ2-1; 12 bases agree with TRBD1. The ends lost 2 bases at V and 8 bases at J; junction bases unmatched: 8. The CDR3 length is 16 residues. CDR1 is SGDLS and CDR2 is YYNGEE in the germline V gene. The chain's CDR3 is CASSVYGDRGPDEQFF. For the CDR3, the DNA is TGTGCCAGCAGCGTGTATGGGGACAGGGGGCCGGATGAGCAGTTCTTC.

This chain connects TRBV5-1 to TRBJ2-7; 10 nucleotides align to TRBD1. V was pared by 4 bases and J by 2 bases, with 3 bases of the junction left unmatched. There are 14 residues in the CDR3. Germline V gives CDR1 SGHRS, CDR2 YFSETQ. CDR3 bases: TGCGCCAGCAGCGTGGGACAGGGGACCTACGAGCAGTACTTC. It is translated as CASSVGQGTYEQYF.